This T cell receptor beta chain was sequenced during a study of cytomegalovirus exposure and HLA in healthy donors. Study overall: A prior analysis found 95 million to 140 million unique TCR beta sequences from 150 million to 200 million T cells.

CDR3 length: 14 residues. Note on this clone: Its specificity is unknown.

Points from the study as a whole: Cytomegalovirus status, reportedly, was diagnosed with high specificity and sensitivity by the classifier.

PCR primers comprised 60 Vbeta and 13 Jbeta primers. As originally analysed: Unique TCR beta chains totaled some 78 million in a later count, with around 10 million of them shared. The protocol was immunoSEQ multiplex PCR, while the TCRdb copy is restricted to in-frame clones and leaves out a portion. V, J and clone size reflect that table, while D and trimming were determined from the DNA. This sample has approximately 120,000 clones, with approximately 80% found just once. The source is a woman in her thirties or forties in good health and CMV-seropositive. Specimen: PBMCs. The chain is built from TRBV21-1 and TRBJ2-1; the table's D call, TRBD1, has no DNA check behind it. TRBV21-1 has pseudogene status. The CDR3 DNA follows: TGTGCCACTGGGACAGGGGTGGCCTACAATGAGCAGTTCTTC. Translation gives CATGTGVAYNEQFF.